The rows below give T cell receptor beta chains drawn from one sample of a study of Ad26.COV2.S vaccination and SARS-CoV-2 variants. The repertoire was sequenced with immunoSEQ multiplex PCR; TCRdb's copy has only in-frame clones and lacks some. This sample has about 87,000 clones, with about four fifths found just once. The sequences come from peripheral blood, collected after recovery from COVID-19. Receptor source: a human donor who had recovered from COVID-19. CDR3s include the opening cysteine and the closing phenylalanine or tryptophan. D genes are given only for firm matches. Only some rows state a clone size, as once, few, many or a class for expanded clones.

CDR3 protein | CDR3 DNA | clone size | J gene | D gene | V gene
CASSSVGPISHHNSPLHF | TGTGCCAGCAGCTCCGTAGGTCCCATTTCACATCATAATTCACCCCTCCACTTT | NA | TRBJ1-6 | NA | TRBV3-1/TRBV3-2
CASSLGDRVSSGANVLTF | TGTGCCAGCAGCTTGGGGGACAGGGTTTCCTCTGGGGCCAACGTCCTGACTTTC | NA | TRBJ2-6 | TRBD1 | TRBV5-4
CASGGRDSLSYSNQPQHF | TGTGCCAGTGGAGGGAGGGATTCGTTAAGTTATAGCAATCAGCCCCAGCATTTT | NA | TRBJ1-5 | NA | TRBV19
CASSLRSGPYEQYF | TGTGCCAGCAGCTTAAGGTCAGGGCCCTACGAGCAGTACTTC | NA | TRBJ2-7 | NA | TRBV7-3
CASSPVPLPSRAGLGEQFF | TGTGCCAGCAGTCCAGTACCTCTTCCGTCACGGGCCGGTCTGGGGGAGCAGTTCTTC | NA | TRBJ2-1 | NA | TRBV6-2/TRBV6-3
CASSLKRGERQGNNEQFF | TGTGCCAGCAGTTTAAAGAGAGGGGAAAGACAGGGGAACAATGAGCAGTTCTTC | NA | TRBJ2-1 | TRBD1 | TRBV28
CASHMDRTEEQYF | TGTGCCAGCCACATGGACAGGACAGAAGAGCAGTACTTC | NA | TRBJ2-7 | TRBD1 | TRBV28
CASSHDHYREEQFF | TGTGCCAGCAGCCACGACCATTATCGGGAGGAGCAGTTCTTC | NA | TRBJ2-1 | NA | TRBV4-2
CATSDPQVYYNEQFF | TGTGCCACCAGTGATCCTCAGGTATACTACAATGAGCAGTTCTTC | few | TRBJ2-1 | NA | TRBV24-1
CASSLVAGTTGELFF | TGTGCCAGCAGCTTAGTGGCAGGGACCACCGGGGAGCTGTTTTTT | NA | TRBJ2-2 | NA | TRBV11-3
CASSRAWNEQFF | TGCGCCAGCAGCCGAGCATGGAATGAGCAGTTCTTC | NA | TRBJ2-1 | NA | TRBV5-1